Following are 27 T cell receptor beta chains from one sample sequenced in a study of ipilimumab plus nivolumab after autologous stem cell transplantation. The method was immunoSEQ multiplex PCR; TCRdb's version includes in-frame clones alone and lacks a portion of them. The sample contains 43,000 or so clones, approximately 91% of which appear only once. Sequences were derived from PBMCs, sampled in a trial of ipilimumab plus nivolumab as post-transplant consolidation. These receptors were taken from a male donor with multiple myeloma.

The table lists this clone with a few counts. One junction end does not reproduce the germline sequence, and a read error may be involved. The V gene is TRBV7-2, the J gene TRBJ1-1, with unresolved D. The CDR3 is made up of 12 amino acids. Germline CDR1 is SGHTA and CDR2 is FQGNSA. The CDR3 loop reads CASSLALYPALF. The CDR3 region has the DNA TGTGCCAGCAGCTTAGCGCTGTATCCGGCGCTCTTT.

The chain recombines TRBV7-3 with TRBJ2-6, with a tentative D call TRBD1 (6 bases). The CDR3 is made up of 15 amino acids. V was trimmed by 6 bases and J by 2 bases, leaving 11 bases between them. Germline CDR1 is SGHTA and CDR2 is FQGTGA. The CDR3 is CASSSGVPGANVLTF. The CDR3, as DNA: TGTGCCAGCAGTTCAGGGGTGCCTGGGGCCAACGTCCTGACTTTC.

The genes are TRBV30 and TRBJ1-4; perhaps TRBD1 as D (5 bases). The germline V gene encodes CDR1 GTSNPN and CDR2 SVGIG (reference sequence). Trimming left V 2 bases short and J 10 bases short, with 20 bases between. CDR3 size: 15 residues. The DNA for the CDR3 is TGTGCCTGGAGTCAAATGGCCAACCCCAGGGCAAAACTGTTTTTT. Translated, it gives CAWSQMANPRAKLFF.

The V and J genes are TRBV19 and TRBJ2-5, with 15 bases that match TRBD2. The CDR3 is 18 residues long. Looked up from germline, CDR1 is LNHDA and CDR2 is SQIVND (reference sequence). With V trimmed by 6 bases and J by 2 bases, 10 bases remained unmatched. CDR3 region: CASSKGTSGGKLQETQYF. The CDR3 DNA is TGTGCCAGTAGCAAAGGGACTAGCGGGGGGAAATTACAAGAGACCCAGTACTTC.

DNA for the CDR3: TGTGCCACGAGCAGGGGCCAACAAGAGACCCAGTACTTC. Its translation: CATSRGQQETQYF. The genes are TRBV2 and TRBJ2-5, with D perhaps TRBD1 (6 bases). Germline lookup yields CDR1 SNHLY and CDR2 FYNNEI. V shed 10 bases and J shed 2 bases, with 14 bases lying between them. CDR3 length: 13 amino acids.

The chain links TRBV6-6 to TRBJ1-1; 7 bases are shared with TRBD1. Germline V gives CDR1 MNHNY, CDR2 SVGAGI (reference sequence). The CDR3 is 14 amino acids. The V gene end was trimmed by 4 bases and the J gene end by 5 bases; junction bases not matched to a gene: 7. CDR3: CASSSKGAGTEAFF. In nucleotides, the CDR3 is TGTGCCAGCAGTTCGAAGGGGGCGGGAACTGAAGCTTTCTTT.

This sequence joins TRBV7-2 and TRBJ1-5; 7 bases map to TRBD1. The germline CDR1 and CDR2 sequences are SGHTA and FQGNSA. The CDR3 is 15 residues long. Trimming cost V 5 bases and J 5 bases; bases outside gene matches: 9. CDR3 loop: CASSRRDRADQPQHF. CDR3 nucleotide sequence: TGTGCCAGCAGCCGCCGGGACAGAGCTGATCAGCCCCAGCATTTT.

The genes are TRBV28 and TRBJ1-5; tentative D call: TRBD1 (5 bases). The CDR3 consists of 19 residues. V lost 5 bases and J 1 base, leaving 24 bases between the germline ends. The germline CDR1 and CDR2 sequences are MDHEN and SYDVKM. The CDR3 region has the DNA TGTGCCAGCAGTACGACCCGGGACGGGGTTATGTGGAGCAATCAGCCCCAGCATTTT. The encoded protein is CASSTTRDGVMWSNQPQHF.

The chain carries TRBV5-1 and TRBJ2-5; TRBD2 matches 16 bases. CDR3 length: 17 amino acids. The V and J ends lost 4 bases and 4 bases, in that order; junction bases with no gene match: 7. From germline, CDR1 is SGHRS and CDR2 YFSETQ. CDR3: CASSPGLAGGGIETQYF. The CDR3, as DNA: TGCGCCAGCAGCCCGGGACTAGCGGGGGGGGGCATAGAGACCCAGTACTTC.

The J gene is TRBJ2-7, the V gene TRBV19; D not resolved. CDR3 length: 11 amino acids. V lost 2 bases and J lost 6, with 5 bases in between. Germline V gene lookup returns CDR1 LNHDA and CDR2 SQIVND (reference sequence). The DNA of the CDR3 is TGTGCCAGTAGTATAAGTGGCGAGCAGTACTTC. Translation gives CASSISGEQYF.

The V call is TRBV6-5, the J call TRBJ2-7; no reliable D call. The germline V gene encodes CDR1 MNHEY and CDR2 SVGAGI. Trimming pared 6 bases from V and 2 bases from J, leaving 11 bases between. This CDR3 spans 13 amino acids. The CDR3 is CASSPPGTYEQYF. CDR3 nucleotide sequence: TGTGCCAGCAGCCCCCCTGGAACCTACGAGCAGTACTTC.

This clone appeared a few times. The genes are TRBV6-1 and TRBJ2-7; 9 positions match TRBD1. V trimming: 4 bases; J trimming: 5 bases; junction bases outside the gene matches: 3. Germline values: CDR1 MNHNS, CDR2 SASEGT. This CDR3 has 13 amino acids. The CDR3: CASSGTGVNEQYF. The CDR3 bases are TGTGCCAGCAGTGGGACAGGGGTCAACGAGCAGTACTTC.

This clone was seen only a few times. This chain links TRBV19 with TRBJ1-2, with no clear D. V shed 2 bases and J shed 1 base, with 20 bases lying between them. The CDR3 spans 18 residues. From germline, CDR1 is LNHDA and CDR2 SQIVND (reference sequence). CDR3 coding DNA: TGTGCCAGTAGTATAAGGCGGGATGGAGGCCAACTTAACTATGGCTACACCTTC. This sequence encodes CASSIRRDGGQLNYGYTF.

This clone was seen only once. This rearrangement joins TRBV5-1 to TRBJ1-4; tentative D call: TRBD1 (6 bases). The CDR3 sequence is 15 residues long. Looked up from germline, CDR1 is SGHRS and CDR2 is YFSETQ. V was clipped by 3 bases and J by 5 bases, with 14 bases between them. In nucleotides, the CDR3 is TGCGCCAGCAGCTCCACCGGGACACACAATGAAAAACTGTTTTTT. Amino acids: CASSSTGTHNEKLFF.

The chain couples TRBV2 to TRBJ2-7, with D uncertain. The length of the CDR3 is 11 residues. The germline V and J ends were trimmed by 3 bases and 6 bases, with 6 bases remaining between them. Germline V gives CDR1 SNHLY, CDR2 FYNNEI. In DNA, the CDR3 is TGTGCCAGCAGTGATTACAGCGAGCAGTACTTC. The encoded protein is CASSDYSEQYF.

This rearrangement joins TRBV18 to TRBJ2-6; D ambiguous. Per the germline V gene, CDR1 is KGHSH and CDR2 is LQKENI. CDR3 length equals 16 residues. The V gene lost 2 bases and the J gene lost 1 base, with 9 bases spanning the gap. This CDR3 is CASSPLGWSGANVLTF. The CDR3 DNA sequence: TGTGCCAGCTCACCATTGGGGTGGTCTGGGGCCAACGTCCTGACTTTC.

This clone was counted only a few times. The V call is TRBV18, the J call TRBJ2-1; tentatively, D is TRBD1 or TRBD2 (6 bases each). This CDR3 is built from 15 residues. From germline, CDR1 is KGHSH and CDR2 LQKENI. V lost 2 bases and J lost 5, with 13 bases in between. CDR3 amino acids: CASSPGIGGNNEQFF. For the CDR3, the DNA is TGTGCCAGCTCACCAGGGATCGGGGGCAACAATGAGCAGTTCTTC.

V and J are TRBV7-9 and TRBJ2-1, with unresolved D. V lost 5 bases to trimming and J lost 0 bases, with 5 bases between them. This CDR3 has 13 residues. Germline CDR1 reads SEHNR; CDR2 reads FQNEAQ (reference sequence). CDR3 in amino acids: CASSPNSYNEQFF. In DNA, the CDR3 is TGTGCCAGCAGCCCAAACTCCTACAATGAGCAGTTCTTC.

The rearrangement joins TRBV27 to TRBJ2-3, with 7 bases matching TRBD1. The CDR3 has 13 residues. Unmatched junction bases numbered 3, after V lost 3 bases and J lost 6 bases. The germline gives CDR1 MNHEY, CDR2 SMNVEV (reference sequence). CDR3 sequence: CASSFTGEDTQYF. The CDR3 region has the DNA TGTGCCAGCAGTTTTACAGGGGAGGATACGCAGTATTTT.

The chain joins TRBV4-2 to TRBJ2-1; D remains unclear. V lost 5 bases and J lost 9, with 11 bases in between. Germline V gene data show CDR1 as LGHNA and CDR2 as YNFKEQ. The CDR3 length is 12 residues. The CDR3 DNA is TGTGCCAGCAGCTATCAAGAAGCTGAGCAGTTCTTC. Translation gives CASSYQEAEQFF.

V gene TRBV7-3 combines with J gene TRBJ1-1; 9 nucleotides match TRBD1. The V and J ends lost 1 base and 4 bases, in that order; junction bases with no gene match: 4. CDR3 length: 15 residues. Germline lookup yields CDR1 SGHTA and CDR2 FQGTGA. The CDR3 here is CASSLNGQGTTEAFF. In DNA, the CDR3 is TGTGCCAGCAGCTTAAACGGACAGGGGACCACTGAAGCTTTCTTT.

In its sample, this clone was seen a few times. The V and J genes are TRBV19 and TRBJ1-5, with a tentative D call TRBD1 (5 bases). Germline assignment: CDR1 LNHDA and CDR2 SQIVND (reference sequence). CDR3 length: 14 residues. Trimming left V 7 bases short and J 1 base short, with 11 bases between. CDR3 residues: CASKEGQSNQPQHF. The CDR3 region has the DNA TGTGCCAGTAAGGAGGGGCAAAGCAATCAGCCCCAGCATTTT.

This clone was seen a single time. This chain connects TRBV10-3 to TRBJ2-1; 14 nucleotides agree with TRBD2. In germline, CDR1 is ENHRY, CDR2 SYGVKD. V shed 7 bases and J 0 bases; nucleotides not matched to a gene: 8. This CDR3 contains 18 residues. The CDR3, as DNA: TGTGCCATCAAGCCGGGACTAGCGGGAGCAAGCTCCTACAATGAGCAGTTCTTC. Translating gives CAIKPGLAGASSYNEQFF.

This chain uses TRBV27 with TRBJ2-1, with 8 positions matching TRBD1. V dropped 3 bases and J dropped 1; count of bases not matched to a gene: 5. The CDR3 has 16 amino acids. Looked up from germline, CDR1 is MNHEY and CDR2 is SMNVEV (reference sequence). The CDR3 coding sequence is TGTGCCAGCAGTTTGGACAGGGACATATCCTACAATGAGCAGTTCTTC. Its translation is CASSLDRDISYNEQFF.

The chain combines TRBV5-1 with TRBJ2-5; TRBD2 aligns across 9 bases. TRBJ2-7 matches the DNA end more closely, so the J call is doubtful. Germline CDR1 is SGHRS and CDR2 is YFSETQ. The CDR3 covers 17 residues. CDR3 in DNA: TGCGCCAGCAGCTCCACTCCCGGACTAGCGTCCTCCTACGAGCAGTACTTC. The encoded protein is CASSSTPGLASSYEQYF.

The V and J genes are TRBV10-1 and TRBJ1-1; 8 positions agree with TRBD1. The CDR3 has 13 amino acids. Trimming cost V 8 bases and J 5 bases; bases outside gene matches: 7. The V gene's germline CDR1 is WNHNN and CDR2 SYGVQD (reference sequence). The CDR3 bases are TGCGCCAGCTCAAGGACAGGGCGGACTGAAGCTTTCTTT. The encoded protein is CASSRTGRTEAFF.

The V and J genes are TRBV21-1 and TRBJ1-4; no check of the table's D call, TRBD1, against the DNA was made. TRBV21-1 is a known pseudogene. This CDR3 is 19 amino acids long. For the CDR3, the DNA is TGTGCCAGCAGCAAAGCGCGTATGATAAGGGGGTTGACTAATGAAAAACTGTTTTTT. Amino acid sequence: CASSKARMIRGLTNEKLFF.